The 27 T cell receptor beta chains below all came from one sample that was sequenced in a study of T cells in localized non-small cell lung cancer. Libraries were prepared by immunoSEQ multiplex PCR; TCRdb keeps only in-frame clonotypes and omits some of them. The sample records fewer than 12,000 clones, roughly half being singletons. The sample in question was lymph node tissue, obtained before any cancer treatment. The receptors shown here come from a woman aged 40-69 years with stage II squamous cell lung carcinoma.

The genes are TRBV6-8 and TRBJ2-1, with D maybe TRBD1 (6 bases). The V gene lost 6 bases and the J gene lost 6 bases, with 18 bases spanning the gap. The CDR3 totals 15 residues. The germline V gene has CDR1 MNHGY and CDR2 SAAAGT. The CDR3: CASSLQITGLNEQFF. CDR3 coding DNA: TGTGCCAGCAGCTTACAAATAACAGGGCTCAATGAGCAGTTCTTC.

This clone was observed a few times. The chain employs TRBV14 and TRBJ1-1, with D perhaps TRBD1 (5 bases). CDR1 is SGHDN, CDR2 FVKESK, per germline. The CDR3 has 12 residues. Deletions cut 4 bases from V and 5 bases from J, with 8 bases between. The CDR3: CASSPGRTEAFF. CDR3 DNA sequence: TGTGCCAGCAGCCCGGGACGTACTGAAGCTTTCTTT. Full variable domain (outside the CDR3, taken from reference TRBV14 and TRBJ1-1): EAGVTQFPSHSVIEKGQTVTLRCDPISGHDNLYWYRRVMGKEIKFLLHFVKESKQDESGMPNNRFLAERTGGTYSTLKVQPAELEDSGVYFCASSPGRTEAFFGQGTRLTVV.

This clone appeared a few times. The gene calls are TRBV9 and TRBJ1-2; D is unresolved. Trimming stripped 4 bases from V and 0 bases from J, with 13 bases between. This CDR3 spans 15 amino acids. Germline lookup yields CDR1 SGDLS and CDR2 YYNGEE. CDR3 sequence: CASSLGDGANYGYTF. The CDR3 DNA is TGTGCCAGCAGCTTGGGAGACGGAGCTAACTATGGCTACACCTTC.

V usage is TRBV28 and J usage is TRBJ2-7; 7 bases agree with TRBD1. V was clipped by 6 bases and J by 7 bases; unmatched bases: 12. Germline CDR1 is MDHEN and CDR2 is SYDVKM. This CDR3 region has 14 residues. CDR3 in DNA: TGTGCCAGCAGCGTATCGGGACAGCTAAGGGAGCAGTACTTC. Its protein product is CASSVSGQLREQYF.

The rearrangement links TRBV11-3 to TRBJ1-1; D is possibly TRBD1 (5 bases). Germline loops: CDR1 SGHNT, CDR2 YENEEA. There are 15 residues in the CDR3. Between the trimmed V and J ends, which lost 5 bases and 5 bases, there was a span of 18 bases. In DNA form, the CDR3 reads TGTGCCAGCAGCCCCTGGGGCGGGGGGGGTACTGAAGCTTTCTTT. Translation gives CASSPWGGGGTEAFF.

The rearrangement joins TRBV6-8 to TRBJ1-1, with D unclear. V gave up 5 bases and J gave up 5 bases, with 9 bases separating them. CDR1 is MNHGY and CDR2 is SAAAGT in the germline V gene. CDR3 size: 12 residues. CDR3 sequence: CASSDGVTEAFF. Here the CDR3 DNA reads TGTGCCAGCAGTGACGGAGTGACTGAAGCTTTCTTT.

This clone was seen a handful of times. The chain recombines TRBV6-1 with TRBJ2-2; TRBD2 matches 10 bases. The CDR3 totals 18 residues. The J segment lost 2 bases and the V segment lost 1 base, leaving 7 bases of the junction unmatched. The V gene's germline CDR1 is MNHNS and CDR2 SASEGT. The CDR3 region has the DNA TGTGCCAGCAGTGAAGTGGTAGCGGGGGGACCCAACACCGGGGAGCTGTTTTTT. The encoded protein is CASSEVVAGGPNTGELFF.

This clone qualifies as medium-sized. V gene TRBV6-8 combines with J gene TRBJ2-5, with a weak D call TRBD1 (6 bases). CDR3 length: 15 amino acids. V gave up 2 bases and J gave up 5 bases, with 15 bases separating them. Germline V lookup: CDR1 MNHGY, CDR2 SAAAGT. CDR3 DNA: TGTGCCAGCAGTTACGGTCGAGGGGGTTCGGAGACCCAGTACTTC. Protein: CASSYGRGGSETQYF.

This rearrangement joins TRBV19 to TRBJ2-2; D perhaps matches TRBD2 (5 bases). CDR3 length equals 14 residues. The germline gives CDR1 LNHDA, CDR2 SQIVND (reference sequence). The germline V and J ends were trimmed by 4 bases and 0 bases, with 6 bases remaining between them. In DNA form, the CDR3 reads TGTGCCAGTAGTACCGGGACGAACACCGGGGAGCTGTTTTTT. Its translation: CASSTGTNTGELFF.

The chain links TRBV19 to TRBJ2-7; D perhaps matches TRBD2 (5 bases). V was trimmed by 6 bases and J by 4 bases, leaving 13 bases between them. Germline CDR1 and CDR2: LNHDA and SQIVND (reference sequence). CDR3 size: 13 residues. CDR3 nucleotide sequence: TGTGCCAGTAGGCCTAGCCTGGGGTACGAGCAGTACTTC. This translates into CASRPSLGYEQYF.

The gene calls are TRBV28 and TRBJ1-1; D possibly corresponds to TRBD1 (6 bases). V dropped 7 bases and J dropped 5 bases, with 17 bases sitting between them. CDR1 is MDHEN and CDR2 is SYDVKM in the germline V gene. There are 14 residues in the CDR3. CDR3 residues: CASNRGASRTEAFF. CDR3 coding DNA: TGTGCCAGCAATAGGGGGGCGTCGAGGACTGAAGCTTTCTTT.

The chain has TRBV6-8 and TRBJ2-7; tentative D call: TRBD2 (7 bases). Germline V gene lookup returns CDR1 MNHGY and CDR2 SAAAGT. V lost 6 bases and J lost 6, with 12 bases in between. CDR3 length equals 12 residues. This CDR3 reads CASRVGGGEQYF. The CDR3 bases are TGTGCCAGCAGGGTAGGGGGGGGCGAGCAGTACTTC.

The J gene is TRBJ2-2, the V gene TRBV6-8, with 8 bases that match TRBD1. With V trimmed by 7 bases and J by 2 bases, 9 bases remained unmatched. Looked up from germline, CDR1 is MNHGY and CDR2 is SAAAGT. The length of the CDR3 is 16 residues. CDR3 DNA: TGTGCCAGCAACCCCCCGGGACAGGCCAACACCGGGGAGCTGTTTTTT. This gives the protein CASNPPGQANTGELFF.

This chain uses TRBV6-8 with TRBJ1-1, with no clear D. The CDR3 consists of 16 residues. V shed 2 bases and J shed 7 bases, with 20 bases lying between them. Germline V lookup: CDR1 MNHGY, CDR2 SAAAGT. CDR3 sequence (DNA): TGTGCCAGCAGTTACCCGGACGGGGTGACCGCCGGTGAAGCTTTCTTT. Amino acids: CASSYPDGVTAGEAFF.

The V call is TRBV19, the J call TRBJ2-5; 11 bases map to TRBD1. CDR1 and CDR2 (germline): LNHDA, SQIVND (reference sequence). The CDR3 is 15 amino acids. Trimming removed 6 bases from V and 2 bases from J; junction bases left unmatched: 5. CDR3 nucleotides: TGTGCCAGTAGGGCCCGGGACAGGGGGCAAGAGACCCAGTACTTC. It codes for CASRARDRGQETQYF.

V gene TRBV19 combines with J gene TRBJ1-1; D gene ambiguous. This CDR3 is 16 amino acids long. The V gene lost 5 bases and the J gene lost 3 bases, with 19 bases spanning the gap. CDR1 LNHDA and CDR2 SQIVND come from the germline V gene (reference sequence). In DNA, the CDR3 is TGTGCCAGTAGTGGGCAGGTCGGCAGTTGGGACACTGAAGCTTTCTTT. Protein sequence: CASSGQVGSWDTEAFF.

The V and J genes are TRBV29-1 and TRBJ2-3; 10 nucleotides line up with TRBD2. This CDR3 region has 15 residues. Germline lookup yields CDR1 SQVTM and CDR2 ANQGSEA. V dropped 7 bases and J dropped 7; count of bases not matched to a gene: 14. CDR3 in amino acids: CSASAGGPILNTQYF. For the CDR3, the DNA is TGCAGCGCCTCAGCGGGAGGGCCGATTTTAAATACGCAGTATTTT.

This clone was recorded a few times. The chain uses TRBV9 and TRBJ1-2, with 9 bases identical to TRBD1. Trimming at V came to 6 bases and at J to 6 bases, leaving 15 bases not matched to a gene. The CDR3 is 16 residues long. Per germline, CDR1 SGDLS and CDR2 YYNGEE. CDR3 amino acids: CASNEQGASPLDGYTF. In nucleotides, the CDR3 is TGTGCCAGCAACGAACAGGGGGCATCCCCCCTCGATGGCTACACCTTC. The full variable domain, its missing parts supplied by reference TRBV9 and TRBJ1-2, is DSGVTQTPKHLITATGQRVTLRCSPRSGDLSVYWYQQSLDQGLQFLIQYYNGEERAKGNILERFSAQQFPDLHSELNLSSLELGDSALYFCASNEQGASPLDGYTFGSGTRLTVV.

This clone was counted a few times. J is TRBJ2-4 and V is TRBV28; possible D gene TRBD2, 5 bases. CDR1 is MDHEN, CDR2 SYDVKM, per germline. V was cut by 1 base and J by 3 bases, with 16 bases left in between. The CDR3 is made up of 17 amino acids. DNA for the CDR3: TGTGCCAGCAGTTTATCTTCGGGGTCCCCAAGCAAAAACATTCAGTACTTC. This translates into CASSLSSGSPSKNIQYF.

The rearrangement links TRBV9 to TRBJ1-5, with a weak D call TRBD1 (5 bases). Germline CDR1 is SGDLS and CDR2 is YYNGEE. This CDR3 has 14 residues. With 2 bases removed from V and 5 bases from J, the gap between germline ends came to 11 bases. CDR3 in amino acids: CASSVTWGDQPQHF. Written as DNA, the CDR3 is TGTGCCAGCAGCGTTACGTGGGGGGATCAGCCCCAGCATTTT.

In this sample, this clone turned up once. This chain links TRBV30 with TRBJ2-7; possible D gene TRBD1, 7 bases. Trimming left V 5 bases short and J 9 bases short, with 23 bases between. The length of the CDR3 is 14 residues. Germline-derived CDR1 and CDR2 are GTSNPN and SVGIG (reference sequence). The CDR3 loop reads CAWGGSRGESGQYF. In nucleotides, the CDR3 is TGTGCCTGGGGTGGCTCCAGGGGGGAGTCGGGGCAGTACTTC.

This clone was detected a few times. One end of the junction varies from germline; a read error may be responsible. The chain couples TRBV6-8 to TRBJ2-5; TRBD2 matches 8 bases. This CDR3 has 15 residues. CDR1 is MNHGY, CDR2 SAAAGT, per germline. Here the CDR3 reads CAISGSGVGWETQYF. CDR3 nucleotide sequence: TGTGCCATCAGTGGTAGCGGGGTGGGCTGGGAGACCCAGTACTTC.

The chain employs TRBV14 and TRBJ2-4; no clear D. The CDR3 contains 11 residues. V dropped 6 bases and J dropped 7 bases, with 7 bases sitting between them. CDR1 SGHDN and CDR2 FVKESK come from the germline V gene. CDR3 in amino acids: CASSNSNIQYF. DNA for the CDR3: TGTGCCAGCAGTAACTCCAACATTCAGTACTTC.

The chain combines TRBV6-8 with TRBJ1-1; TRBD1 aligns across 9 bases. Germline V CDR1 and CDR2: MNHGY, SAAAGT. The CDR3 consists of 15 residues. V shed 5 bases and J 2 bases; nucleotides not matched to a gene: 6. The CDR3 sequence is CASSDMGQGNTEAFF. The CDR3 bases are TGTGCCAGCAGTGACATGGGACAGGGAAACACTGAAGCTTTCTTT.

J is TRBJ1-2 and V is TRBV19; D remains unclear. V was cut by 0 bases and J by 9 bases, with 8 bases left in between. Germline lookup yields CDR1 LNHDA and CDR2 SQIVND (reference sequence). This CDR3 comprises 12 residues. As DNA, the CDR3 is TGTGCCAGTAGTATAGACAGTAGACGCTACACCTTC. Translation: CASSIDSRRYTF.

The V gene is TRBV9, the J gene TRBJ1-2, with D possibly being TRBD1 (5 bases). The germline CDR1 and CDR2 sequences are SGDLS and YYNGEE. The CDR3 totals 14 residues. Trimming removed 6 bases from V and 4 bases from J, with 16 bases in between. DNA of the CDR3: TGTGCCAGCACCCTGGGGGGGTCAGGCTATGGCTACACCTTC. It yields the protein CASTLGGSGYGYTF.

The rearrangement links TRBV25-1 to TRBJ2-1; 11 nucleotides line up with TRBD2. CDR1 and CDR2 from the germline V gene are MGHDK and SYGVNS. The trim removed 3 bases at V and 5 bases at J, leaving 6 bases unmatched. The CDR3 is 16 amino acids. CDR3 in amino acids: CASSDLSGRGDNEQFF. The CDR3 DNA reads as TGTGCCAGCAGTGACCTTAGCGGGAGGGGGGACAATGAGCAGTTCTTC.